The 17 T cell receptor beta chains listed next were all sequenced from one sample in a study of regulatory T cells in long-lasting Graves disease (dated by TCRdb to the early 2020s). The time point label corresponds to: persistent/refractory GD, antithyroid drugs over 5 years with positive TRAb. RNA was extracted from PBMCs in TRIzol for both TCR sequencing and RNA sequencing. Libraries were prepared through multiplex PCR. The data were produced on an Illumina HiSeq 4000. To build TCR beta libraries, CDR3 regions were amplified by Arm-PCR using iRepertoire HTBI primers. TCRdb ran its own pipeline on the public reads, namely fastp trimming at Q25 and MiXCR clone calling, and kept in-frame beta chains. Duplicate CDR3 protein sequences are folded into a single record with the most common DNA and genes. Counted in this sample were about 470,000 distinct CDR3 sequences; less than 25% of them appeared once. 7.8% of the sample is taken by the ten largest.

Sequences were derived from peripheral blood mononuclear cells (PBMCs), sampled when the disease was refractory, from a patient treated with antithyroid drugs. The origin of the receptors is a female donor with Graves disease.

Details on this clonotype: The CDR3 does not end in the conserved phenylalanine or tryptophan, so this is likely a read error. V usage is TRBV12-3 or TRBV12-4 and J usage is TRBJ1-5; D is unclear. Trimming stripped 4 bases from V and 6 bases from J, with 13 bases between. The CDR3 loop spans 14 amino acids. Written as DNA, the CDR3 is TGTGCCAGCAGTTACCCCGCGGTAGGTCAGCCCCAGCATTCT. Protein product: CASSYPAVGQPQHS.

This clonotype was found a few times. This rearrangement joins TRBV7-8 to TRBJ2-7; D perhaps matches TRBD2 (7 bases). Germline lookup yields CDR1 SGHVS and CDR2 FQNEAQ. V lost 1 base to trimming and J lost 6 bases, with 13 bases between them. The CDR3 is 14 residues long. CDR3 residues: CASSLEGGGREQYF. DNA of the CDR3: TGTGCCAGCAGCTTAGAGGGGGGGGGACGCGAGCAGTACTTC. The full variable domain, with the rest looked up from reference TRBV7-8 and TRBJ2-7, is GAGVSQSPRYKVAKRGQDVALRCDPISGHVSLFWYQQALGQGPEFLTYFQNEAQLDKSGLPSDRFFAERPEGSVSTLKIQRTQQEDSAVYLCASSLEGGGREQYFGPGTRLTVT.

This rearrangement joins TRBV29-1 to TRBJ1-1; D remains unclear. The length of the CDR3 is 11 residues. Germline V CDR1 and CDR2: SQVTM, ANQGSEA. Trimming removed 3 bases at V and 5 bases at J, with 7 bases between. Here the CDR3 reads CSVETGTEAFF. CDR3 bases: TGCAGCGTTGAGACTGGGACTGAAGCTTTCTTT.

This rearrangement joins TRBV11-2 to TRBJ1-2, with TRBD1 identical over 8 bases. The V segment lost 3 bases and the J segment 8 bases; nucleotides outside the gene matches: 11. The CDR3 has 15 residues. Per germline, CDR1 SGHAT and CDR2 FQNNGV. This chain's CDR3 is CASSFPGGESGGYTF. In DNA, the CDR3 is TGTGCCAGCAGCTTTCCAGGGGGCGAAAGTGGCGGCTACACCTTC.

The chain carries TRBV6-1 and TRBJ2-1, with TRBD2 matching over 13 bases. Trimming cost V 6 bases and J 4 bases; bases outside gene matches: 3. Germline CDR1 reads MNHNS; CDR2 reads SASEGT. The CDR3 length is 15 residues. The DNA of the CDR3 is TGTGCCAGCAGGCGGACTAGCGGGGGATACAATGAGCAGTTCTTC. The encoded protein is CASRRTSGGYNEQFF.

The chain recombines TRBV9 with TRBJ2-2; perhaps D is TRBD1 or TRBD2 (5 bases each). This CDR3 spans 16 amino acids. CDR1 SGDLS and CDR2 YYNGEE come from the germline V gene. V was clipped by 3 bases and J by 7 bases, with 19 bases between them. The CDR3 region has the DNA TGTGCCAGCAGCGCCTCCGGGACCGAAGTGATCGGGGAGCTGTTTTTT. It encodes CASSASGTEVIGELFF.

This clonotype was counted between two and nine times. V usage is TRBV14 and J usage is TRBJ2-1, with 10 bases aligning to TRBD2. The germline V gene encodes CDR1 SGHDN and CDR2 FVKESK. The ends lost 4 bases at V and 7 bases at J; junction bases unmatched: 4. The CDR3 runs 14 residues. The CDR3 spells CASSLAGGMNEQFF. CDR3 coding DNA: TGTGCCAGCAGCCTAGCGGGAGGAATGAATGAGCAGTTCTTC.

Only a few counts were recorded for this clonotype. V is TRBV10-3 and J is TRBJ2-5; the D gene could be TRBD1 or TRBD2 (5 bases each). V lost 11 bases to trimming and J lost 7 bases, with 20 bases between them. Germline-derived CDR1 and CDR2 are ENHRY and SYGVKD. This CDR3 contains 13 residues. The CDR3 sequence: CASTGPSGGTQYF. In DNA form, the CDR3 reads TGTGCCTCAACCGGACCCAGTGGGGGGACCCAGTACTTC.

This clonotype occurred many times. This chain connects TRBV7-9 to TRBJ2-7; 9 positions match TRBD1. V gave up 4 bases and J gave up 5 bases; unmatched junction bases: 6. The germline CDR1 and CDR2 sequences are SEHNR and FQNEAQ (reference sequence). CDR3 length: 14 residues. The CDR3 DNA sequence: TGTGCCAGCAGCTCCACGGGACAGGGCAACGAGCAGTACTTC. Translating gives CASSSTGQGNEQYF.

This clonotype occurred many times. The V and J genes are TRBV7-9 and TRBJ2-7; D not resolved. V dropped 1 base and J dropped 3 bases, with 13 bases sitting between them. The germline gives CDR1 SEHNR, CDR2 FQNEAQ (reference sequence). The CDR3 sequence is 15 residues long. The CDR3 spells CASSLVHSPHYEQYF. CDR3 in DNA: TGTGCCAGCAGCTTAGTACACTCGCCCCACTACGAGCAGTACTTC.

The V and J genes are TRBV4-1 and TRBJ2-7; 8 nucleotides align to TRBD1. Germline assignment: CDR1 MGHRA and CDR2 YSYEKL. The CDR3 is 16 residues long. V trimming: 3 bases; J trimming: 1 base; junction bases outside the gene matches: 8. For the CDR3, the DNA is TGCGCCAGCAGCCAGGGACAGGCCCTCCCTTCCTACGAGCAGTACTTC. Translating it yields CASSQGQALPSYEQYF.

The CDR3 bases are TGTGCCAGCAGTTACTCGAGGTCCCCTACTAGCGGGAGGTTCTACGAGCAGTACTTC. This gives the protein CASSYSRSPTSGRFYEQYF. J is TRBJ2-7 and V is TRBV6-5, with 12 bases fitting TRBD2. The V and J ends lost 0 bases and 3 bases, in that order; junction bases with no gene match: 12. Germline lookup yields CDR1 MNHEY and CDR2 SVGAGI. The CDR3 contains 19 residues.

A remark on this clonotype: This may stem from a read error, because a much larger clone lies one nucleotide away. The chain uses TRBV6-1 and TRBJ2-2; the D call may be TRBD1 or TRBD2 (5 bases each). Per germline, CDR1 MNHNS and CDR2 SASEGT. Trimming cost V 6 bases and J 7 bases, with 21 bases left between them. CDR3 length: 16 residues. CDR3 amino acids: CASSPLLGPKGGELFF. The DNA for the CDR3 is TGTGCCAGCAGCCCCCTTCTGGGACCCAAGGGCGGGGAGCTGTTTTTT.

Points on this clonotype: A read error may explain this, as a much larger clone is one base away. This sequence joins TRBV6-5 and TRBJ1-1; unclear D gene. The CDR3 is 15 residues long. Germline loops: CDR1 MNHEY, CDR2 SVGAGI. Trimming cost V 0 bases and J 4 bases, with 12 bases left between them. In DNA, the CDR3 is TGTGCCAGCAGTTACTCGGCGGGGTCGGTCACTGAAGCTTTCTTT. Translated: CASSYSAGSVTEAFF.

The chain has TRBV24-1 and TRBJ2-7; D uncertain. V lost 9 bases, J lost 0 bases, and 11 bases lay in between. This CDR3 comprises 13 residues. CDR1 and CDR2 from the germline V gene are KGHDR and SFDVKD. The DNA of the CDR3 is TGTGCCACCCCTAGGAGCAGCTCCTACGAGCAGTACTTC. Protein sequence: CATPRSSSYEQYF.

This clonotype was recorded at least ten times. The V gene is TRBV28, the J gene TRBJ2-2; 8 bases match TRBD1. Trimming cost V 5 bases and J 3 bases; bases outside gene matches: 8. Germline values: CDR1 MDHEN, CDR2 SYDVKM. This CDR3 region has 16 residues. This CDR3 reads CASSPRTGLDTGELFF. The DNA for the CDR3 is TGTGCCAGCAGTCCGAGGACAGGGCTGGACACCGGGGAGCTGTTTTTT.

This chain links TRBV7-9 with TRBJ1-2; D is perhaps TRBD1 (5 bases). The germline V and J ends were trimmed by 5 bases and 1 base, with 11 bases remaining between them. CDR1 and CDR2 from the germline V gene are SEHNR and FQNEAQ (reference sequence). This CDR3 contains 14 residues. CDR3 loop: CASSPTDSNYGYTF. DNA of the CDR3: TGTGCCAGCAGCCCTACAGACAGTAACTATGGCTACACCTTC.